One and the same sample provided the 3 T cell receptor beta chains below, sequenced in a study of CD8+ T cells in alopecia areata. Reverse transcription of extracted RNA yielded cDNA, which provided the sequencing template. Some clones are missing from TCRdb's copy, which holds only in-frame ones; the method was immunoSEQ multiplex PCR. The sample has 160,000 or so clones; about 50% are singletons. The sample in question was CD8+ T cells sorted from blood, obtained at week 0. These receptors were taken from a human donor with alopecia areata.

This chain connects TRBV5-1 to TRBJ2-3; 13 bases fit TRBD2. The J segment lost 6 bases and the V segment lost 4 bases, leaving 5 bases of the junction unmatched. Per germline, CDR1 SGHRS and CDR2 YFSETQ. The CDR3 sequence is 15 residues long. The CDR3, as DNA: TGCGCCAGCAGCGAAGGGACTAGCGGGGCGGATACGCAGTATTTT. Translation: CASSEGTSGADTQYF.

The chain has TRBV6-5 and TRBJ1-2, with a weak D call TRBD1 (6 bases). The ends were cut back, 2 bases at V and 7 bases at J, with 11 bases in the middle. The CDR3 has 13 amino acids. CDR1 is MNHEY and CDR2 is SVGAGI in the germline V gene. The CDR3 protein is CASSYVQGSGYTF. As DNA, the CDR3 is TGTGCCAGCAGTTACGTACAGGGAAGTGGCTACACCTTC.

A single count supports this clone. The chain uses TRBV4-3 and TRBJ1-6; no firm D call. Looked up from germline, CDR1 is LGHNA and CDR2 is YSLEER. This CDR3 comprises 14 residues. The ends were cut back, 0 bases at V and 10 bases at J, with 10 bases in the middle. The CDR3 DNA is TGCGCCAGCAGCCAAGAAGCCATTGGGTCACCCCTCCACTTT. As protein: CASSQEAIGSPLHF.